A single sample gave rise to the 21 T cell receptor beta chains below, sequenced in a study of shared clonotypes between healthy human individuals. The naive CD8 fraction comprised CD45RO-negative cells positively selected for CCR7 and excluded terminally differentiated effector memory CD45RA+ cells. Repertoires were generated with immunoSEQ multiplex PCR, while TCRdb's copy carries only in-frame clones and drops some. The profile shows roughly 2,000,000 clones, just over 90% of them singletons. Input material: naive CD8+ T cells from PBMCs. These receptors all stem from a man aged 18 to 35 in good health. Some clones in this sample may be carry-over from other donors' samples.

V is TRBV9 and J is TRBJ2-1, with D tentatively TRBD1 (5 bases). Germline V gives CDR1 SGDLS, CDR2 YYNGEE. CDR3 size: 14 residues. V gave up 4 bases and J gave up 9 bases, with 17 bases separating them. The CDR3 protein is CASSMGFGRGEQFF. The CDR3 nucleotides are TGTGCCAGCAGCATGGGATTCGGTAGGGGTGAGCAGTTCTTC.

V gene TRBV7-2 combines with J gene TRBJ2-3, with D unclear. This CDR3 spans 15 amino acids. Germline V lookup: CDR1 SGHTA, CDR2 FQGNSA. Between the trimmed V and J ends, which lost 4 bases and 5 bases, there was a span of 16 bases. Written as DNA, the CDR3 is TGTGCCAGCAGCTCTCCGCTCGGCCTATTAGATACGCAGTATTTT. As protein: CASSSPLGLLDTQYF.

This chain uses TRBV7-9 with TRBJ1-6; a weak D match, TRBD1 (5 bases). The CDR3 loop spans 16 amino acids. In germline, CDR1 is SEHNR, CDR2 FQNEAQ (reference sequence). With 5 bases removed from V and 5 bases from J, the gap between germline ends came to 16 bases. In DNA, the CDR3 is TGTGCCAGCAGCGCAAGGCGGGGCAGAGATAATTCACCCCTCCACTTT. Translated: CASSARRGRDNSPLHF.

Comment on this clone: In the same sample, other DNA sequences code for this CDR3. The J gene is TRBJ1-1, the V gene TRBV7-3; D not certain. Trimming shortened V by 2 bases and J by 1 base, and 5 bases separated the two germline ends. This CDR3 contains 13 residues. The germline gives CDR1 SGHTA, CDR2 FQGTGA. DNA for the CDR3: TGTGCCAGCAGCTTATCGGGGAACACTGAAGCTTTCTTT. The encoded protein is CASSLSGNTEAFF.

This chain uses TRBV9 with TRBJ1-2; D is undetermined. The V gene's germline CDR1 is SGDLS and CDR2 YYNGEE. V shed 3 bases and J shed 7 bases, with 13 bases lying between them. This CDR3 comprises 13 residues. The CDR3 DNA reads as TGTGCCAGCAGCGCGGACGGTGAGCGTGGCTACACCTTC. Residues: CASSADGERGYTF.

The V and J genes are TRBV20-1 and TRBJ2-3, with D hard to call. Germline CDR1 and CDR2: DFQATT and SNEGSKA (reference sequence). The CDR3 sequence is 9 residues long. V lost 6 bases and J lost 6, with 4 bases in between. DNA of the CDR3: TGCAGTGCAGCGGATACGCAGTATTTT. It codes for CSAADTQYF.

The chain recombines TRBV11-2 with TRBJ2-3; 7 bases agree with TRBD2. V trimming: 5 bases; J trimming: 4 bases; junction bases outside the gene matches: 9. The germline V gene has CDR1 SGHAT and CDR2 FQNNGV. CDR3 length: 15 residues. The CDR3 spells CASSHGGGGADTQYF. CDR3 in DNA: TGTGCCAGCAGCCACGGCGGCGGGGGAGCAGATACGCAGTATTTT.

A remark on this clone: The sample carries other DNA sequences with the same CDR3. V usage is TRBV19 and J usage is TRBJ1-1, with unresolved D. Per the germline V gene, CDR1 is LNHDA and CDR2 is SQIVND (reference sequence). The CDR3 runs to 13 residues. The V gene lost 3 bases and the J gene lost 6 bases, with 11 bases spanning the gap. The CDR3 nucleotides read TGTGCCAGTAGTATTGGAGGCCTCGCTGAAGCTTTCTTT. Translation gives CASSIGGLAEAFF.

The chain carries TRBV10-3 and TRBJ1-5, with 8 bases lining up with TRBD1. Unmatched junction bases numbered 11, after V lost 6 bases and J lost 10 bases. Germline lookup yields CDR1 ENHRY and CDR2 SYGVKD. The CDR3 covers 14 residues. CDR3 loop: CAISLGQGDHPQHF. The CDR3 region has the DNA TGTGCCATCAGCCTCGGACAGGGCGACCACCCCCAGCATTTT.

The CDR3: CASSVAAGLGSGNTIYF. For the CDR3, the DNA is TGTGCCAGCAGCGTAGCGGCGGGGTTAGGCTCTGGAAACACCATATATTTT. The chain uses TRBV9 and TRBJ1-3; the D is unclear. V shed 0 bases and J shed 0 bases, with 13 bases lying between them. The V gene's germline CDR1 is SGDLS and CDR2 YYNGEE. CDR3 length: 17 amino acids.

This rearrangement joins TRBV9 to TRBJ1-2, with 7 bases that match TRBD1. Germline values: CDR1 SGDLS, CDR2 YYNGEE. J lost 5 bases, V lost 4 bases, and 11 bases had no gene match. This CDR3 spans 15 amino acids. CDR3 residues: CASSPRDSRGYGYTF. The CDR3 coding sequence is TGTGCCAGCAGCCCCCGGGACAGCCGCGGATATGGCTACACCTTC.

This chain links TRBV2 with TRBJ1-2, with D unresolved. V was cut by 3 bases and J by 4 bases, with 18 bases left in between. The CDR3 is made up of 16 amino acids. In germline, CDR1 is SNHLY, CDR2 FYNNEI. Here the CDR3 DNA reads TGTGCCAGCAGTGATTGGGCCCCCCCGGGCGGCTATGGCTACACCTTC. This translates into CASSDWAPPGGYGYTF.

The J gene is TRBJ2-5, the V gene TRBV28; 7 nucleotides line up with TRBD1. With V trimmed by 5 bases and J by 4 bases, 7 bases remained unmatched. CDR1 is MDHEN, CDR2 SYDVKM, per germline. The CDR3 extends over 14 amino acids. The CDR3 sequence is CASSGTGVRETQYF. The DNA of the CDR3 is TGTGCCAGCAGTGGTACAGGGGTTCGAGAGACCCAGTACTTC.

This sequence joins TRBV2 and TRBJ2-1, with TRBD1 matching 8 bases. V trimming: 5 bases; J trimming: 7 bases; junction bases outside the gene matches: 16. The CDR3 sequence is 17 residues long. Germline assignment: CDR1 SNHLY and CDR2 FYNNEI. CDR3 sequence: CASSTPRDRTVPNEQFF. Here the CDR3 DNA reads TGTGCCAGCAGTACACCTAGGGACAGGACCGTACCAAATGAGCAGTTCTTC.

This chain connects TRBV6-6 to TRBJ1-1; D gene uncertain. Germline V gene lookup returns CDR1 MNHNY and CDR2 SVGAGI (reference sequence). The germline V and J ends were trimmed by 8 bases and 1 base, with 11 bases remaining between them. The CDR3 consists of 13 residues. The CDR3 loop reads CASFIGGNTEAFF. DNA of the CDR3: TGTGCCAGCTTCATTGGCGGGAACACTGAAGCTTTCTTT.

The chain carries TRBV7-8 and TRBJ2-7; a possible D gene is TRBD1 (6 bases). The CDR3 extends over 14 amino acids. Trimming left V 4 bases short and J 9 bases short, with 19 bases between. From germline, CDR1 is SGHVS and CDR2 FQNEAQ. CDR3: CASSSGTPFLGQYF. DNA for the CDR3: TGTGCCAGCAGCTCCGGGACACCCTTCCTTGGGCAGTACTTC. The variable domain in full, with the rest retrieved from reference TRBV7-8 and TRBJ2-7, is GAGVSQSPRYKVAKRGQDVALRCDPISGHVSLFWYQQALGQGPEFLTYFQNEAQLDKSGLPSDRFFAERPEGSVSTLKIQRTQQEDSAVYLCASSSGTPFLGQYFGPGTRLTVT.

The chain joins TRBV6-4 to TRBJ2-1, with D possibly being TRBD1 (7 bases). The V end was cut by 3 bases, the J end by 10 bases, with 22 bases between. CDR1 and CDR2 from the germline V gene are MRHNA and SNTAGT. This CDR3 region has 16 residues. In DNA form, the CDR3 reads TGTGCCAGCAGTGAAGGGACAGTTTGGGGGGTGGAGGAGCAGTTCTTC. Translated, it gives CASSEGTVWGVEEQFF.

This chain connects TRBV28 to TRBJ2-7, with D perhaps being TRBD1 or TRBD2 (5 bases each). This CDR3 has 14 amino acids. Per the germline V gene, CDR1 is MDHEN and CDR2 is SYDVKM. V lost 2 bases to trimming and J lost 3 bases, with 11 bases between them. The CDR3 reads CASSLAGAHYEQYF. The CDR3 DNA is TGTGCCAGCAGTTTAGCCGGGGCCCACTACGAGCAGTACTTC.

The chain employs TRBV4-1 and TRBJ2-2; D is unclear. CDR1 is MGHRA, CDR2 YSYEKL, per germline. The V and J ends lost 2 bases and 4 bases respectively, with 8 bases between them. CDR3 length: 14 residues. The CDR3 loop reads CASSQIGFTGELFF. As DNA, the CDR3 is TGCGCCAGCAGCCAAATAGGTTTCACCGGGGAGCTGTTTTTT.

The rearrangement joins TRBV6-4 to TRBJ1-1, with D maybe TRBD1 (6 bases). The germline gives CDR1 MRHNA, CDR2 SNTAGT. The CDR3 is 13 residues long. With 4 bases removed from V and 4 bases from J, the gap between germline ends came to 10 bases. CDR3 bases: TGTGCCAGCAGTGCCCTCAGGGGCACTGAAGCTTTCTTT. It codes for CASSALRGTEAFF.

The rearrangement uses TRBV2 and TRBJ1-5; D is undetermined. The V gene's germline CDR1 is SNHLY and CDR2 FYNNEI. CDR3 length: 18 residues. Deletions cut 2 bases from V and 4 bases from J, with 21 bases between. CDR3 amino acids: CASSERLFTREANQPQHF. The CDR3 DNA follows: TGTGCCAGCAGTGAAAGGTTGTTCACCCGAGAAGCAAATCAGCCCCAGCATTTT.